Listed below are T cell receptor beta chains from one sample, sequenced in a study of brain T cells in children with intractable seizures. Generated by immunoSEQ multiplex PCR, the TCRdb table keeps only in-frame clones and is missing some. The sample holds tens of thousands of clones, approximately 89% seen once. The sample was peripheral blood, taken at surgery. The receptors derive from a girl between 2 and 10 years old with Rasmussen encephalitis and intractable seizures. Each CDR3 is given with its conserved first and last residue. The D gene is left open where the match is weak. Rows may omit the clone size; those that give it use once, few, many or a size class.

few	TRBV10-1	NA	TRBJ2-1	TGCGCCAGCAGTGAGTCGAACGTAGGACACGCGCAGTTCTTC	CASSESNVGHAQFF
NA	TRBV19	TRBD1	TRBJ1-6	TGTGCCAGTAGTGCTTACCGGGACAGGGGGCACAATTCACCCCTCCACTTT	CASSAYRDRGHNSPLHF
NA	TRBV5-6	NA	TRBJ2-2	TGTGCCAGCAGCCCAAGGGGCAGGAATGTCGGGGAGCTGTTTTTT	CASSPRGRNVGELFF
NA	TRBV14	TRBD2	TRBJ2-1	TGTGCCAGCAGCCAGCCTAGCGGGAGGCCCTACAATGAGCAGTTCTTC	CASSQPSGRPYNEQFF
NA	TRBV2	TRBD1	TRBJ2-7	TGTGCCAGCAGTGCGGACAGGGGGGGCGAGCAGTACTTC	CASSADRGGEQYF
NA	TRBV28	NA	TRBJ2-1	TGTGCCAGCAGTTACGGGGTCGAGCAGTTCTTC	CASSYGVEQFF
NA	TRBV6-5	TRBD2	TRBJ2-7	TGTGCCAGCAGTTACTCGAATGCGGGAGGGCCCTACGAGCAGTACTTC	CASSYSNAGGPYEQYF
once	TRBV5-4	TRBD2	TRBJ2-2	TGTGCCAGCAGCTGGGGAGGGGTAACCGGGGAGCTGTTTTTT	CASSWGGVTGELFF
once	TRBV27	TRBD2	TRBJ2-1	TGTGCCAGCAGTTCATCGGGGGGGGTCTCCTACAATGAGCAGTTCTTC	CASSSSGGVSYNEQFF
NA	TRBV6-6	TRBD1	TRBJ1-1	TGTGCCAGCAGTTTGGGACAGGGGAATGGCGTGTCTGAAGCTTTCTTT	CASSLGQGNGVSEAFF
once	TRBV27	TRBD2	TRBJ2-1	TGTGCCAGCAGCTATCTAGCGGGAAGGAATGAGCAGTTCTTC	CASSYLAGRNEQFF
NA	TRBV19	NA	TRBJ1-4	TGTGCCAGTATGAAGGGGGACGTCCCTGAAAAACTGTTTTTT	CASMKGDVPEKLFF
NA	TRBV13	NA	TRBJ1-2	TGTGCCAGCAGCTTAGGTAGCACAGCCGATGGCTACACCTTC	CASSLGSTADGYTF
NA	TRBV4-1	TRBD1	TRBJ2-7	TGCGCCAGCAGCCAAGCCACTACCCCGGGACAGATCTACGAGCAGTACTTC	CASSQATTPGQIYEQYF
NA	TRBV30	TRBD1	TRBJ1-5	TGTGCCTGGAGTTCGGACAGGACAGGGATTCTTTATCAGCCCCAGCATTTT	CAWSSDRTGILYQPQHF
once	TRBV18	NA	TRBJ1-5	TGTGCCAGCTCACAACAGAGTCACAATCAGCCCCAGCATTTT	CASSQQSHNQPQHF
NA	TRBV7-2	TRBD1	TRBJ1-4	TGTGCCAGCAGCTTAGCGGGACAGGAAAAACTGTTTTTT	CASSLAGQEKLFF
NA	TRBV27	TRBD1	TRBJ1-2	TGTGCCAGCGGCCCTTCGACAGGGAACTATGGCTACACCTTC	CASGPSTGNYGYTF
once	TRBV7-2	NA	TRBJ2-7	TGTGCCAGCAGCTGGGGTCGGTACTACGAGCAGTACTTC	CASSWGRYYEQYF
once	TRBV10-3	NA	TRBJ2-5	TGTGCCATCAGTGTCACAAAGTCGGAGACCCAGTACTTC	CAISVTKSETQYF
NA	TRBV18	TRBD1	TRBJ2-2	TGTGCCAGCTCACCCTCCCGGGACAGGGTCGCCGGGGAGCTGTTTTTT	CASSPSRDRVAGELFF
NA	TRBV7-9	TRBD2	TRBJ2-1	TGTGCCAGCAGCCTACCGGGACTAGTGGGGAATGAGCAGTTCTTC	CASSLPGLVGNEQFF
NA	TRBV2	NA	TRBJ2-7	TGTGCCAGCAGTGAAGAGCGCAAGTCCTACGAGCAGTACTTC	CASSEERKSYEQYF
NA	TRBV6-5	NA	TRBJ1-5	TGTGCCAGCAGTTACGGAGAGGGGAATCAGCCCCAGCATTTT	CASSYGEGNQPQHF
NA	TRBV3-1/TRBV3-2	NA	TRBJ1-4	TGTGCCAGCAGCCGCACAGTACAGGGTGCAACTAATGAAAAACTGTTTTTT	CASSRTVQGATNEKLFF
NA	TRBV10-1	NA	TRBJ1-3	TGCGCCAGCAGTGACCGACGGTCTGGAAACACCATATATTTT	CASSDRRSGNTIYF
NA	TRBV5-1	NA	TRBJ2-7	TGCGCCAGCAGCTTGGATGTGGAGCAGTACTTC	CASSLDVEQYF
NA	TRBV30	NA	TRBJ1-1	TGTGCCTGGAGTGTAACCCTAAGGGGTGAAGCTTTCTTT	CAWSVTLRGEAFF
NA	TRBV3-1/TRBV3-2	NA	TRBJ1-1	TGTGCCAGCAGCCTAACTGAGGCAGGCGACGAAGCTTTCTTT	CASSLTEAGDEAFF